This TCR beta chain comes out of a study of OX40 agonist ivuxolimab in advanced cancers. As for the study in general: People who had prior anti-PD-1, anti-PD-L1 or anti-CTLA-4 therapy could take part, and 40% had some. Points from the study as a whole: The CD4+ and CD8+ T cells in the blood had expanded clonally by week 6 at 0.1 to 3.0 mg/kg.

Measured with immunoSEQ multiplex PCR; TCRdb has only the in-frame clones, and not every one. The sample includes around 11,000 clones, 60% to 85% of them seen just once. About this clone itself: The antigen is unknown.

Trimming pared 3 bases from V and 2 bases from J, leaving 14 bases between. The CDR3 covers 15 residues. Germline CDR1 and CDR2: SGDLS and YYNGEE. This chain connects TRBV9 to TRBJ2-5; possible D gene TRBD2, 5 bases. This clonotype originated in an adult with an advanced solid tumor such as melanoma, head and neck, liver or kidney cancer. This material consisted of CD4+ or CD8+ T cells sorted from blood, taken in a trial of the OX40 agonist ivuxolimab. The CDR3 protein is CASSELGGEQETQYF. The CDR3 DNA follows: TGTGCCAGCAGCGAACTAGGTGGGGAGCAAGAGACCCAGTACTTC. Variable domain in full (rest from reference TRBV9 and TRBJ2-5): DSGVTQTPKHLITATGQRVTLRCSPRSGDLSVYWYQQSLDQGLQFLIQYYNGEERAKGNILERFSAQQFPDLHSELNLSSLELGDSALYFCASSELGGEQETQYFGPGTRLLVL.